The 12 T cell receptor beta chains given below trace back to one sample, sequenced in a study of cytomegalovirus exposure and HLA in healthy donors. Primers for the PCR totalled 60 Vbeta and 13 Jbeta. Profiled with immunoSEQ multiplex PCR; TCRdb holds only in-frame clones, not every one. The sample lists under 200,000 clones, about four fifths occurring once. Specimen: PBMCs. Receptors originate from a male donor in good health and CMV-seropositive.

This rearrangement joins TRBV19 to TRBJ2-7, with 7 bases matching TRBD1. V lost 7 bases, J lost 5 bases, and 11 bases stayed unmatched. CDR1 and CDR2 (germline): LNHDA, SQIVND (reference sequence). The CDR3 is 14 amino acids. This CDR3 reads CASTSTGNTNEQYF. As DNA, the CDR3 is TGTGCCAGTACTTCGACAGGGAACACGAACGAGCAGTACTTC.

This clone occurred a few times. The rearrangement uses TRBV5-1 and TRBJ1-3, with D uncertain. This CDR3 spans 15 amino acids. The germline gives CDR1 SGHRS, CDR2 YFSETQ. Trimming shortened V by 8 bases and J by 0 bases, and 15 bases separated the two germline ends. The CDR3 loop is CARYTAGISGNTIYF. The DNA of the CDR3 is TGCGCCAGGTACACTGCAGGCATCTCTGGAAACACCATATATTTT.

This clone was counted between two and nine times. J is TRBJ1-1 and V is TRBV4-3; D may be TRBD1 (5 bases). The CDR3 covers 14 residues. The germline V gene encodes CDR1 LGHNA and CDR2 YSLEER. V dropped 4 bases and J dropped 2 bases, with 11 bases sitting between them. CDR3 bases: TGCGCCAGCAGCCCAGGGCCGCAAAACACTGAAGCTTTCTTT. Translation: CASSPGPQNTEAFF.

The CDR3 sequence: CASSLDGGSNQPQHF. CDR3 in DNA: TGCGCCAGCAGCTTGGATGGGGGGAGCAATCAGCCCCAGCATTTT. The rearrangement links TRBV5-1 to TRBJ1-5; D perhaps matches TRBD1 (5 bases). CDR3 length: 15 amino acids. Germline CDR1 is SGHRS and CDR2 is YFSETQ. With 0 bases removed from V and 1 base from J, the gap between germline ends came to 8 bases.

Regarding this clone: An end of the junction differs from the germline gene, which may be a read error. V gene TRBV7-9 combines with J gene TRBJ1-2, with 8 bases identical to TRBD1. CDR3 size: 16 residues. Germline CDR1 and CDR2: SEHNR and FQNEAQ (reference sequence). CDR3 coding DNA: TGTTCCAGCAGCTTAGTTTCGACAGGGGCTCCCTATGGCTACACCTTC. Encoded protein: CSSSLVSTGAPYGYTF.

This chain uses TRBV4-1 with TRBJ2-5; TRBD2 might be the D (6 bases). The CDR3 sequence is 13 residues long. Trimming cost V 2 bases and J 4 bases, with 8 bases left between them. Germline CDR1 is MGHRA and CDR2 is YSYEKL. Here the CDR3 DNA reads TGCGCCAGCAGCCAACGGGGAGGAGAGACCCAGTACTTC. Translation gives CASSQRGGETQYF.

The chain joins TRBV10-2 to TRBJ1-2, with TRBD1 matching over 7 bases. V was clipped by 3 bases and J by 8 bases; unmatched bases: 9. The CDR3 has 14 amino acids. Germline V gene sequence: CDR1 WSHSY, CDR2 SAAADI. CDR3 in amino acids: CASSDSDRVNGYTF. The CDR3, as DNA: TGCGCCAGCAGTGACTCCGACAGGGTCAACGGCTACACCTTC.

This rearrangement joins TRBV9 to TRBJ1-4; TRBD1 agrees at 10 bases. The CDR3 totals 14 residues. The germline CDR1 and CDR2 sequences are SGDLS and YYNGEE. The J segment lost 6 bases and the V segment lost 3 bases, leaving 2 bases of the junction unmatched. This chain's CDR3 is CASSGGTGDEKLFF. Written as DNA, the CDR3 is TGTGCCAGCAGCGGCGGGACAGGGGATGAAAAACTGTTTTTT.

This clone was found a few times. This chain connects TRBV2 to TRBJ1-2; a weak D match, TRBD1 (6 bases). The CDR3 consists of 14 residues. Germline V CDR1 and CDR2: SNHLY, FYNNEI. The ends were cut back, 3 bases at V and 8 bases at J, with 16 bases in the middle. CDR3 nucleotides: TGTGCCAGCAGTGATCGCCGGGGGGCGGGAGGCTACACCTTC. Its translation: CASSDRRGAGGYTF.

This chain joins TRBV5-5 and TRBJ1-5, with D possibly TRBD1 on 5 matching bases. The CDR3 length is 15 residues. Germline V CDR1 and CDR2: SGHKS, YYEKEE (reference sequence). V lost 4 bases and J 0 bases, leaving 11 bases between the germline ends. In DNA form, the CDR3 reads TGTGCCAGCAGCCCCGGACATTATAGCAATCAGCCCCAGCATTTT. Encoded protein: CASSPGHYSNQPQHF.

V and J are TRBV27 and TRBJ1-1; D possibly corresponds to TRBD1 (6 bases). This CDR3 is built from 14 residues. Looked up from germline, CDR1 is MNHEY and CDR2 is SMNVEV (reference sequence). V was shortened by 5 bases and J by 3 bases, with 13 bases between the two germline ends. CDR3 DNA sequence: TGTGCCAGCAGTGTCCGAGGGGGGGACACTGAAGCTTTCTTT. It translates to CASSVRGGDTEAFF.

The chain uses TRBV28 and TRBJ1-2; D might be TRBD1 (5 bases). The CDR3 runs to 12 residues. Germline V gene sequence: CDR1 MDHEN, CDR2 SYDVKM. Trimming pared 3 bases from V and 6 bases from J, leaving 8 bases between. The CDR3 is CASSFGGNGYTF. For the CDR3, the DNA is TGTGCCAGCAGTTTCGGGGGGAATGGCTACACCTTC.